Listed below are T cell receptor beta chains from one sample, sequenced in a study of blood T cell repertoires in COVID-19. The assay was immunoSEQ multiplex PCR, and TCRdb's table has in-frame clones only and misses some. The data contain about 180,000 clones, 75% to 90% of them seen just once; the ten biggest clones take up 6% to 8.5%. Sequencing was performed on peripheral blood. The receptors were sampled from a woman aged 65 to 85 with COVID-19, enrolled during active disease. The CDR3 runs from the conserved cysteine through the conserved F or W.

cdr3_aa: CASSDALLPTEIETQYF; j_call: TRBJ2-5; v_call: TRBV25-1
cdr3_aa: CAWSVLSGTEQYF; j_call: TRBJ2-7; v_call: TRBV30
cdr3_aa: CASSIALGGTWTDTQYF; j_call: TRBJ2-3; v_call: TRBV19
cdr3_aa: CAWSVLVRGGTEAFF; j_call: TRBJ1-1; v_call: TRBV30
cdr3_aa: CAIRERGGAYNEQFF; j_call: TRBJ2-1; v_call: TRBV10-3
cdr3_aa: CASSIDRTPKNIQYF; j_call: TRBJ2-4; v_call: TRBV19
cdr3_aa: CASSPQGGITDTQYF; j_call: TRBJ2-3; v_call: TRBV7-7
cdr3_aa: CASRRDRTWGEQYF; j_call: TRBJ2-7; v_call: TRBV5-4
cdr3_aa: CASSAGGREGNYGYTF; j_call: TRBJ1-2; v_call: TRBV7-9
cdr3_aa: CASTRTRVKQGEQFF; j_call: TRBJ2-1; v_call: TRBV28
cdr3_aa: CASSLSPGTAYGYTF; j_call: TRBJ1-2; v_call: TRBV28
cdr3_aa: CASSFFLAGVNEQFF; j_call: TRBJ2-1; v_call: TRBV11-3
cdr3_aa: CASSPARGGQKGPETQYF; j_call: TRBJ2-5; v_call: TRBV5-8
cdr3_aa: CASSLGASGGYTQYF; j_call: TRBJ2-3; v_call: TRBV7-9
cdr3_aa: CASREVRRGFRAPLHF; j_call: TRBJ1-6; v_call: TRBV11-3
cdr3_aa: CASSETRTGGGHF; j_call: TRBJ1-5; v_call: TRBV2
cdr3_aa: CASSFPMAGASTDTQYF; j_call: TRBJ2-3; v_call: TRBV5-4
cdr3_aa: CASNPGQNYEQYF; j_call: TRBJ2-7; v_call: TRBV12-3/TRBV12-4
cdr3_aa: CASSYNTGGGNTEAFF; j_call: TRBJ1-1; v_call: TRBV6-2/TRBV6-3
cdr3_aa: CASSYVGLPFYEQYF; j_call: TRBJ2-7; v_call: TRBV6-6
cdr3_aa: CATSRGFQETQYF; j_call: TRBJ2-5; v_call: TRBV15
cdr3_aa: CASSLSYRDYTF; j_call: TRBJ1-2; v_call: TRBV12-3/TRBV12-4
cdr3_aa: CASSYGQGGRQPQHF; j_call: TRBJ1-5; v_call: TRBV28
cdr3_aa: CASSVETGVNYGYTF; j_call: TRBJ1-2; v_call: TRBV2
cdr3_aa: CASSREIQETQYF; j_call: TRBJ2-5; v_call: TRBV18
cdr3_aa: CSVEGRGRAIHEQFF; j_call: TRBJ2-1; v_call: TRBV29-1